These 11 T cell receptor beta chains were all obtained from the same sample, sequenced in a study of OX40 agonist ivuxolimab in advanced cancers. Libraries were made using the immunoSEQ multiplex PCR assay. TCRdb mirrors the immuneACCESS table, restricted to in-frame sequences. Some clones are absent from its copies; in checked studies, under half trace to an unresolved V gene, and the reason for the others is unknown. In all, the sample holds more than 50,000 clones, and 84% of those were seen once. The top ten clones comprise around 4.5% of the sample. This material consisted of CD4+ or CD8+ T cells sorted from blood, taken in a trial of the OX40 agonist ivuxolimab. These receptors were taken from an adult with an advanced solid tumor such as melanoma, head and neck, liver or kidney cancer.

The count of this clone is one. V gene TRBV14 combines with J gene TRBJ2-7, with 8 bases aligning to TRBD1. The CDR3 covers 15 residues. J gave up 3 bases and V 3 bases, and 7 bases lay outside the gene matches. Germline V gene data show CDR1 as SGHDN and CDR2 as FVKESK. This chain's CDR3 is CASSHRRDRNYEQYF. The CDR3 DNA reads TGTGCCAGCAGCCATCGCCGGGACAGGAACTACGAGCAGTACTTC.

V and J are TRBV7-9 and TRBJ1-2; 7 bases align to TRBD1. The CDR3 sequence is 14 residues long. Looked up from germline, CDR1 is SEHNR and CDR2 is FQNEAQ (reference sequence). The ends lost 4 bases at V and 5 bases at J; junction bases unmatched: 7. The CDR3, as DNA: TGTGCCAGCAGCTACGAAGACAGGGATTATGGCTACACCTTC. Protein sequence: CASSYEDRDYGYTF.

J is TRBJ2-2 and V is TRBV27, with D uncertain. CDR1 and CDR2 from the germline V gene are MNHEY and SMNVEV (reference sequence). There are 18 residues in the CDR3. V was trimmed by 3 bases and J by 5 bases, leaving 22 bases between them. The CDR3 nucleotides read TGTGCCAGCAGTTTTGTCGTTAAACTTCCCTCAATAACCGGGGAGCTGTTTTTT. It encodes CASSFVVKLPSITGELFF.

CDR3 sequence reads: CASSERTLGNQPQHF. CDR3 in DNA: TGTGCCAGCAGTGAGAGGACCCTCGGAAATCAGCCCCAGCATTTT. The chain employs TRBV6-1 and TRBJ1-5; D unresolved. There are 15 residues in the CDR3. Trimming took off 3 bases at V and 4 bases at J, with 13 bases between the two ends. Germline V gene data show CDR1 as MNHNS and CDR2 as SASEGT.

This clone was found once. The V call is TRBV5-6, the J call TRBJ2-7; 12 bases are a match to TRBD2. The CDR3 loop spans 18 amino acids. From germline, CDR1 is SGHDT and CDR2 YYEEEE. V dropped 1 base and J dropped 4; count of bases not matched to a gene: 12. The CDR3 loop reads CASSLISTSGRTIYEQYF. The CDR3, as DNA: TGTGCCAGCAGCTTGATCTCCACTAGCGGGAGGACGATATACGAGCAGTACTTC. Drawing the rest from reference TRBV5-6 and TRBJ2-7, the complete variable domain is DAGVTQSPTHLIKTRGQQVTLRCSPKSGHDTVSWYQQALGQGPQFIFQYYEEEERQRGNFPDRFSGHQFPNYSSELNVNALLLGDSALYLCASSLISTSGRTIYEQYFGPGTRLTVT.

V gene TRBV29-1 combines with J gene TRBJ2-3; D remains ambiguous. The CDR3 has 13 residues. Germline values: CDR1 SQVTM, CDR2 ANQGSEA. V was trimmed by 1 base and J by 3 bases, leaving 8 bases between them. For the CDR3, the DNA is TGCAGCGTTGAAGTTTTTAATACAGATACGCAGTATTTT. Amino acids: CSVEVFNTDTQYF.

The chain's CDR3 is CASSLQNNEQFF. In DNA, the CDR3 is TGTGCCAGCAGCTTGCAGAACAATGAGCAGTTCTTC. The chain uses TRBV5-4 and TRBJ2-1, with unresolved D. The CDR3 loop spans 12 amino acids. V was trimmed by 1 base and J by 5 bases, leaving 4 bases between them. In germline, CDR1 is SGHNT, CDR2 YYREEE (reference sequence).

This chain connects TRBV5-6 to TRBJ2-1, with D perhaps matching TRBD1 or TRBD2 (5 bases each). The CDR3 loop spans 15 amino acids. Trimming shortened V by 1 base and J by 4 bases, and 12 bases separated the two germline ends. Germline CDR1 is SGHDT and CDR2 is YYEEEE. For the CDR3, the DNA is TGTGCCAGCAGCTTGTCCGGGGCATCGTACAATGAGCAGTTCTTC. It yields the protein CASSLSGASYNEQFF.

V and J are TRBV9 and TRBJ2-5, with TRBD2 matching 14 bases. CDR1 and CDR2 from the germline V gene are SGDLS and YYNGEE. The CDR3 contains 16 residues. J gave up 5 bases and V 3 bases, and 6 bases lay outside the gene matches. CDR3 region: CASSATSGRAGETQYF. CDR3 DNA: TGTGCCAGCAGCGCGACTAGCGGGAGGGCCGGTGAGACCCAGTACTTC.

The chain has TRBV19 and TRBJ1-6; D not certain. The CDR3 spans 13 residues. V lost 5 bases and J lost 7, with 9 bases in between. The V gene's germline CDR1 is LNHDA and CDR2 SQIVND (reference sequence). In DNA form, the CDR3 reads TGTGCCAGTAGTGGCAGCTCGAATTCACCCCTCCACTTT. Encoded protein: CASSGSSNSPLHF.

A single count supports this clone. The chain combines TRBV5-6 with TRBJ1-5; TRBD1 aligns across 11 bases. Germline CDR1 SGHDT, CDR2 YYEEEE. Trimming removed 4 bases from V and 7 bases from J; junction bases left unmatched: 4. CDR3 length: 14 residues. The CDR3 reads CASSRGQGEQPQHF. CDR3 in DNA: TGTGCCAGCAGCCGGGGACAGGGGGAACAGCCCCAGCATTTT.